Listed below are T cell receptor beta chains from one sample, sequenced in a study of CD8 T cells in ankylosing spondylitis. TCRdb used MiXCR to reprocess the 5' RACE reads, holding one entry per CDR3 protein. This sample carries roughly 180,000 distinct CDR3 sequences, 13% of them seen once, and the ten largest clones take 9.5% to 12%. The specimen was blood, either unsorted or a sorted T cell fraction (not recorded which). The receptors come from a female donor with ankylosing spondylitis or in good health (not recorded which). CDR3s include the opening cysteine and the closing phenylalanine or tryptophan. Fields, in order: V gene, clone size, J gene, D gene, CDR3 length, CDR3 DNA, CDR3 protein. The D gene is left open where the match is weak. Not every row has a clone size; where given, it reads once, few, many or a size class.

v_gene: TRBV9; abundance: many; j_gene: TRBJ2-7; d_gene: TRBD2; len: 14; CDR3nt: TGTGCCAGCAGCGTAGGAGCGGGGGACTACGAGCAGTACTTC; CDR3aa: CASSVGAGDYEQYF
v_gene: TRBV10-3; abundance: many; j_gene: TRBJ1-1; d_gene: TRBD1; len: 15; CDR3nt: TGTGCCATCAGCCAAACGGGACAGGCGAACACTGAAGCTTTCTTT; CDR3aa: CAISQTGQANTEAFF
v_gene: TRBV5-6; abundance: many; j_gene: TRBJ1-5; d_gene: TRBD1; len: 16; CDR3nt: TGTGCCAGCAGCAGATTGACAGGGGGCTTACGACAGCCCCAGCATTTT; CDR3aa: CASSRLTGGLRQPQHF
v_gene: TRBV7-9; abundance: many; j_gene: TRBJ1-1; d_gene: NA; len: 16; CDR3nt: TGTGCCAGCAGCTTAGGCGGGGTCGGATTGAACACTGAAGCTTTCTTT; CDR3aa: CASSLGGVGLNTEAFF
v_gene: TRBV20-1; abundance: few; j_gene: TRBJ2-5; d_gene: NA; len: 14; CDR3nt: TGCAGTGCTAGAGGGGGTCGGGACCAAGAGACCCAGTACTTC; CDR3aa: CSARGGRDQETQYF
v_gene: TRBV20-1; abundance: many; j_gene: TRBJ1-2; d_gene: NA; len: 15; CDR3nt: TGCAGTGCTAGATTTGAGGGGATGCTGGGCTATGGCTACACCTTC; CDR3aa: CSARFEGMLGYGYTF
v_gene: TRBV6-5; abundance: many; j_gene: TRBJ1-3; d_gene: NA; len: 15; CDR3nt: TGTGCCAGCAGTTACTCAGCAGGTTCTGGGTACACCATATATTTT; CDR3aa: CASSYSAGSGYTIYF
v_gene: TRBV25-1; abundance: few; j_gene: TRBJ2-7; d_gene: TRBD1; len: 17; CDR3nt: TGTGCCAGCAGTGAATGGAGGGTCGGACAGGGGCCCCACGAGCAGTACTTC; CDR3aa: CASSEWRVGQGPHEQYF
v_gene: TRBV6-5; abundance: many; j_gene: TRBJ2-4; d_gene: NA; len: 15; CDR3nt: TGTGCCAGCAGTTGGGGCCGGACAGAGAAGGACATTCAGTACTTC; CDR3aa: CASSWGRTEKDIQYF
v_gene: TRBV15; abundance: many; j_gene: TRBJ2-2; d_gene: NA; len: 14; CDR3nt: TGTGCCACCAGCAGAGACGAAAGAGCCGGGGAGCTGTTTTTT; CDR3aa: CATSRDERAGELFF
v_gene: TRBV6-5; abundance: few; j_gene: TRBJ1-4; d_gene: NA; len: 16; CDR3nt: TGTGCCAGCAGTTACCAAGGGACTCCCGGGGGTGAAAAACTGTTTTTT; CDR3aa: CASSYQGTPGGEKLFF
v_gene: TRBV5-6; abundance: many; j_gene: TRBJ1-4; d_gene: NA; len: 14; CDR3nt: TGTGCCAGCAGCCAAACAGGGACGAATGAAAAACTGTTTTTT; CDR3aa: CASSQTGTNEKLFF
v_gene: TRBV7-2; abundance: few; j_gene: TRBJ2-7; d_gene: NA; len: 14; CDR3nt: TGTGCCAGCAGCCGGGACTTGAGCTCCTACGAGCAGTACTTC; CDR3aa: CASSRDLSSYEQYF
v_gene: TRBV29-1; abundance: many; j_gene: TRBJ2-1; d_gene: TRBD2; len: 14; CDR3nt: TGCAGCGGAATTCCTAGCGGGAGTCAGAATGAGCAGTTCTTC; CDR3aa: CSGIPSGSQNEQFF
v_gene: TRBV28; abundance: few; j_gene: TRBJ1-2; d_gene: TRBD1; len: 13; CDR3nt: TGTGCCAGCAGATCTCATACAGGGGAAGGCTACACCTTC; CDR3aa: CASRSHTGEGYTF
v_gene: TRBV13; abundance: NA; j_gene: TRBJ2-7; d_gene: NA; len: 16; CDR3nt: TGTGCCAGCAGCCCCCTTGACGTACAGGGTCTATACGAGCAGTACTTC; CDR3aa: CASSPLDVQGLYEQYF
v_gene: TRBV27; abundance: many; j_gene: TRBJ2-3; d_gene: TRBD1; len: 15; CDR3nt: TGTGCCAGCAGCCGACCGGGGACAGGGGCAGATACGCAGTATTTT; CDR3aa: CASSRPGTGADTQYF
v_gene: TRBV12-3/TRBV12-4; abundance: NA; j_gene: TRBJ2-7; d_gene: NA; len: 18; CDR3nt: TGTGCCATCAGGTTCCCCCCGTCTCCGGGACTCCCCTCCTACGAGCAGTACTTC; CDR3aa: CAIRFPPSPGLPSYEQYF
v_gene: TRBV5-1; abundance: few; j_gene: TRBJ1-1; d_gene: TRBD1; len: 13; CDR3nt: TGCGCCAGCAGCTCCGCGGGACAGGGTGAAGCTTTCTTT; CDR3aa: CASSSAGQGEAFF
v_gene: TRBV7-8; abundance: many; j_gene: TRBJ1-6; d_gene: NA; len: 14; CDR3nt: TGTGCCAGCAGCTTAGTAGTCTTAAATTCACCCCTCCACTTT; CDR3aa: CASSLVVLNSPLHF
v_gene: TRBV4-3; abundance: NA; j_gene: TRBJ2-2; d_gene: NA; len: 14; CDR3nt: TGCGCCAGCAGCCAAGATAGAAGTACCGGGGAGCTGTTTTTT; CDR3aa: CASSQDRSTGELFF
v_gene: TRBV3-1; abundance: many; j_gene: TRBJ1-1; d_gene: NA; len: 14; CDR3nt: TGTGCCAGCAGCCAATCAGATTTCGCCACTGAAGCTTTCTTT; CDR3aa: CASSQSDFATEAFF
v_gene: TRBV28; abundance: many; j_gene: TRBJ2-7; d_gene: NA; len: 15; CDR3nt: TGTGCCAGCAGTTTTTGGCCGTTGGATTCCTACGAGCAGTACTTC; CDR3aa: CASSFWPLDSYEQYF
v_gene: TRBV12-3/TRBV12-4; abundance: few; j_gene: TRBJ1-2; d_gene: NA; len: 13; CDR3nt: TGTGCCAGCACCGGGACCGCGGTTGTAGGCTACACCTTC; CDR3aa: CASTGTAVVGYTF
v_gene: TRBV4-3; abundance: NA; j_gene: TRBJ2-1; d_gene: TRBD1; len: 15; CDR3nt: TGCGCCAGCAGCCAAGAGACAGGGGTCTACAATGAGCAGTTCTTC; CDR3aa: CASSQETGVYNEQFF
v_gene: TRBV7-3; abundance: many; j_gene: TRBJ1-5; d_gene: NA; len: 13; CDR3nt: TGTGCCAGCAGCTTAAGGCCGGACCAGCCCCAGCATTTT; CDR3aa: CASSLRPDQPQHF
v_gene: TRBV29-1; abundance: few; j_gene: TRBJ2-2; d_gene: NA; len: 14; CDR3nt: TGCAGCTCCCGGGGGGCAGGGGTAACCGGGGAGCTGTTTTTT; CDR3aa: CSSRGAGVTGELFF
v_gene: TRBV6-2/TRBV6-3; abundance: NA; j_gene: TRBJ2-7; d_gene: NA; len: 15; CDR3nt: TGTGCCAGCAGTTCTCCGGGACCCGATATTTACGAGCAGTACTTC; CDR3aa: CASSSPGPDIYEQYF
v_gene: TRBV20-1; abundance: few; j_gene: TRBJ2-2; d_gene: TRBD1; len: 18; CDR3nt: TGCAGTGCTAGAGGGGGGGTCCAGGGGGCGCCTTTCACCGGGGAGCTGTTTTTT; CDR3aa: CSARGGVQGAPFTGELFF
v_gene: TRBV12-3/TRBV12-4; abundance: many; j_gene: TRBJ1-1; d_gene: NA; len: 13; CDR3nt: TGTGCCAGCAGCCCCGACAGGTACACTGAAGCTTTCTTT; CDR3aa: CASSPDRYTEAFF
v_gene: TRBV28; abundance: many; j_gene: TRBJ1-1; d_gene: NA; len: 13; CDR3nt: TGTGCCAGCAGTTTGATGGGGGGGACTGAAGCTTTCTTT; CDR3aa: CASSLMGGTEAFF
v_gene: TRBV2; abundance: NA; j_gene: TRBJ2-5; d_gene: TRBD1; len: 15; CDR3nt: TGTGCCAGCAGTCCACAGGGGACACAACAAGAGACCCAGTACTTC; CDR3aa: CASSPQGTQQETQYF
v_gene: TRBV6-2/TRBV6-3; abundance: NA; j_gene: TRBJ1-5; d_gene: NA; len: 13; CDR3nt: TGTGCCAGCAGTTCAGGGGAATGGCAGCCCCAGCATTTT; CDR3aa: CASSSGEWQPQHF
v_gene: TRBV27; abundance: many; j_gene: TRBJ1-5; d_gene: NA; len: 15; CDR3nt: TGTGCCAGCAGTCCGGACACCGCCTCGCATCAGCCCCAGCATTTT; CDR3aa: CASSPDTASHQPQHF
v_gene: TRBV6-5; abundance: many; j_gene: TRBJ1-6; d_gene: NA; len: 15; CDR3nt: TGTGCCAGCAGTTACTCGATAGGGGGGAATTCACCCCTCCACTTT; CDR3aa: CASSYSIGGNSPLHF
v_gene: TRBV29-1; abundance: many; j_gene: TRBJ1-1; d_gene: NA; len: 13; CDR3nt: TGCAGCGGGATAATTACTTTGAACACTGAAGCTTTCTTT; CDR3aa: CSGIITLNTEAFF
v_gene: TRBV12-3/TRBV12-4; abundance: many; j_gene: TRBJ1-1; d_gene: TRBD1; len: 16; CDR3nt: TGTGCCAGCAGGGGGGACAGGATAGGGATGAACACTGAAGCTTTCTTT; CDR3aa: CASRGDRIGMNTEAFF
v_gene: TRBV7-8; abundance: NA; j_gene: TRBJ2-5; d_gene: TRBD2; len: 14; CDR3nt: TGTGCCAGCAGCTTAGATAGCGGGGGGGAGACCCAGTACTTC; CDR3aa: CASSLDSGGETQYF
v_gene: TRBV20-1; abundance: many; j_gene: TRBJ2-5; d_gene: TRBD1; len: 13; CDR3nt: TGCAGTGCTGGACGGGACAGGGAAGAGACCCAGTACTTC; CDR3aa: CSAGRDREETQYF
v_gene: TRBV5-1; abundance: many; j_gene: TRBJ1-2; d_gene: TRBD1; len: 15; CDR3nt: TGCGCCAGCAGCTCGTCGACAGGGTCGAACTATGGCTACACCTTC; CDR3aa: CASSSSTGSNYGYTF
v_gene: TRBV20-1; abundance: many; j_gene: TRBJ2-4; d_gene: NA; len: 15; CDR3nt: TGCAGTGCTAGAGAACGGACTGTAGCCAAAAACATTCAGTACTTC; CDR3aa: CSARERTVAKNIQYF
v_gene: TRBV6-4; abundance: few; j_gene: TRBJ2-7; d_gene: NA; len: 14; CDR3nt: TGTGCCAGCAGATGGACAGCTGATTCCGGAGAGCAGTACTTC; CDR3aa: CASRWTADSGEQYF
v_gene: TRBV9; abundance: NA; j_gene: TRBJ2-1; d_gene: NA; len: 12; CDR3nt: TGTGCCAGCAGCACCCGAGGGGATGAGCAGTTCTTC; CDR3aa: CASSTRGDEQFF
v_gene: TRBV6-2/TRBV6-3; abundance: many; j_gene: TRBJ1-1; d_gene: NA; len: 11; CDR3nt: TGTGCCAGCAGTCTCGGTTCTGAAGCTTTCTTT; CDR3aa: CASSLGSEAFF
v_gene: TRBV12-3/TRBV12-4; abundance: few; j_gene: TRBJ2-5; d_gene: NA; len: 12; CDR3nt: TGTGCCAGCAGTTTTATTAGCGAGACCCAGTACTTC; CDR3aa: CASSFISETQYF
v_gene: TRBV7-2; abundance: many; j_gene: TRBJ2-4; d_gene: NA; len: 16; CDR3nt: TGTGCCAGCAGCTCGGGACTCACTAGGGCCAAAAACATTCAGTACTTC; CDR3aa: CASSSGLTRAKNIQYF
v_gene: TRBV29-1; abundance: NA; j_gene: TRBJ2-2; d_gene: NA; len: 15; CDR3nt: TGCAGCGTTGGGGAGGTCTCACTGAACACCGGGGAGCTGTTTTTT; CDR3aa: CSVGEVSLNTGELFF
v_gene: TRBV5-6; abundance: few; j_gene: TRBJ1-4; d_gene: NA; len: 14; CDR3nt: TGTGCCAGCAGCTCCGCGGGGGCAAATGAAAAACTGTTTTTT; CDR3aa: CASSSAGANEKLFF
v_gene: TRBV5-1; abundance: many; j_gene: TRBJ1-1; d_gene: NA; len: 15; CDR3nt: TGCGCCAGCAGCTTGAACGGGGGGCTGAGGACTGAAGCTTTCTTT; CDR3aa: CASSLNGGLRTEAFF
v_gene: TRBV28; abundance: many; j_gene: TRBJ2-7; d_gene: NA; len: 15; CDR3nt: TGTGCCAGCAGATCTCCGGCCTCTCAGGCCGGCGAGCAGTACTTC; CDR3aa: CASRSPASQAGEQYF
v_gene: TRBV7-2; abundance: few; j_gene: TRBJ2-1; d_gene: NA; len: 14; CDR3nt: TGTGCCAGCAGCCTGGCTAACTCCTACAATGAGCAGTTCTTC; CDR3aa: CASSLANSYNEQFF
v_gene: TRBV5-1; abundance: many; j_gene: TRBJ2-7; d_gene: NA; len: 14; CDR3nt: TGCGCCAGCAGCTTTGGTGGGGCGCTGATCGAGCAGTACTTC; CDR3aa: CASSFGGALIEQYF
v_gene: TRBV6-5; abundance: many; j_gene: TRBJ2-7; d_gene: NA; len: 13; CDR3nt: TGTGCCAGCAGTTATTCCGGACGCTACGAGCAGTACTTC; CDR3aa: CASSYSGRYEQYF
v_gene: TRBV29-1; abundance: many; j_gene: TRBJ1-2; d_gene: TRBD1; len: 13; CDR3nt: TGCAGCGTTGATACGGGACAGAATTATGGCTACACCTTC; CDR3aa: CSVDTGQNYGYTF
v_gene: TRBV20-1; abundance: many; j_gene: TRBJ2-7; d_gene: TRBD2; len: 13; CDR3nt: TGCAGTGCTAGATCTGGCGGGAGGGACGAGCAGTACTTC; CDR3aa: CSARSGGRDEQYF
v_gene: TRBV19; abundance: NA; j_gene: TRBJ1-3; d_gene: NA; len: 17; CDR3nt: TGTGCCAGTAGTATAGATCTGAACAGGGCGTCTGGAAACACCATATATTTT; CDR3aa: CASSIDLNRASGNTIYF
v_gene: TRBV24-1; abundance: many; j_gene: TRBJ2-2; d_gene: TRBD1; len: 16; CDR3nt: TGTGCCACCAGTGATGCGGGACAGGGGTTAACCGGGGAGCTGTTTTTT; CDR3aa: CATSDAGQGLTGELFF
v_gene: TRBV4-3; abundance: few; j_gene: TRBJ2-7; d_gene: NA; len: 15; CDR3nt: TGCGCCAGCAGCCCACAAGCAGGCCTTAACTACGAGCAGTACTTC; CDR3aa: CASSPQAGLNYEQYF
v_gene: TRBV27; abundance: few; j_gene: TRBJ2-7; d_gene: NA; len: 14; CDR3nt: TGTGCCAGCAGCCGACGCATCCCCCCTTACGAGCAGTACTTC; CDR3aa: CASSRRIPPYEQYF
v_gene: TRBV15; abundance: many; j_gene: TRBJ2-2; d_gene: TRBD1; len: 14; CDR3nt: TGTGCCACCGAGTGGACAGGGGGGACCGGGGAGCTGTTTTTT; CDR3aa: CATEWTGGTGELFF